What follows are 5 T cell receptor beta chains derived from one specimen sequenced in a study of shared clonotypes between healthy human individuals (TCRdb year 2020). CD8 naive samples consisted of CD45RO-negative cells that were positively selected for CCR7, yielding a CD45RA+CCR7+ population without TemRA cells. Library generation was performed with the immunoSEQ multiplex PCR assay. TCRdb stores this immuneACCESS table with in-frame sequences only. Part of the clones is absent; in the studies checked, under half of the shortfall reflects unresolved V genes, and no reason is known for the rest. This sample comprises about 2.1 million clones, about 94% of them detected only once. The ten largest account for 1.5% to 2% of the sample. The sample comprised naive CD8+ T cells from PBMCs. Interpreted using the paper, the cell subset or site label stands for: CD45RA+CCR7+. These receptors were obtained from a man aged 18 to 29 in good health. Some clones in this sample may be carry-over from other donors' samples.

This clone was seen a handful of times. The CDR3 protein is CASSLVGLPGNQPQHF. Written as DNA, the CDR3 is TGTGCCAGCAGCTTAGTTGGGTTGCCGGGGAATCAGCCCCAGCATTTT. J is TRBJ1-5 and V is TRBV7-9; D remains ambiguous. Trimming shortened V by 1 base and J by 4 bases, and 14 bases separated the two germline ends. Germline-derived CDR1 and CDR2 are SEHNR and FQNEAQ (reference sequence). The CDR3 loop spans 16 amino acids. Drawing the rest from reference TRBV7-9 and TRBJ1-5, the complete variable domain is DTGVSQNPRHKITKRGQNVTFRCDPISEHNRLYWYRQTLGQGPEFLTYFQNEAQLEKSRLLSDRFSAERPKGSFSTLEIQRTEQGDSAMYLCASSLVGLPGNQPQHFGDGTRLSIL.

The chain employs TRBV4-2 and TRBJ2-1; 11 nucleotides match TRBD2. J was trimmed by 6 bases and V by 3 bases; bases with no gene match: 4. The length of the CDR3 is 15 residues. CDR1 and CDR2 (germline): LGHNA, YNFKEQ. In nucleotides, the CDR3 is TGTGCCAGCAGCCATATAGCGGGAGGGCGCAATGAGCAGTTCTTC. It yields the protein CASSHIAGGRNEQFF.

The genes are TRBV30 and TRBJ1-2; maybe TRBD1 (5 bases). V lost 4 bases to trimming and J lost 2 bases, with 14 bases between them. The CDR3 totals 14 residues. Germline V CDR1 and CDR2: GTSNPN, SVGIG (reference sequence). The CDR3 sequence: CAWKFAGENYGYTF. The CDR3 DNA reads TGTGCCTGGAAGTTCGCGGGGGAAAACTATGGCTACACCTTC.

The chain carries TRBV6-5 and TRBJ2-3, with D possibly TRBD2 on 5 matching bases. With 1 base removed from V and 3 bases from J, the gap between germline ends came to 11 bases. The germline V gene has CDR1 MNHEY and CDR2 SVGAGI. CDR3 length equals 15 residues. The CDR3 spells CASSYLSRGTDTQYF. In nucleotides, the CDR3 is TGTGCCAGCAGTTACTTGTCTAGAGGGACAGATACGCAGTATTTT.

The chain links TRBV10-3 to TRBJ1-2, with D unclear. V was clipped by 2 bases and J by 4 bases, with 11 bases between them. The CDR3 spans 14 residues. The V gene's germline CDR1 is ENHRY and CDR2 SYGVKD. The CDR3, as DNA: TGTGCCATCAGTGAGGGACCCCTGTCCTATGGCTACACCTTC. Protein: CAISEGPLSYGYTF.